The 24 T cell receptor beta chains below come from one sample, sequenced in a study of cytomegalovirus exposure and HLA in healthy donors. The PCR made use of 60 Vbeta and 13 Jbeta primers. Profiled with immunoSEQ multiplex PCR; TCRdb holds only in-frame clones, not every one. The repertoire holds about 170,000 clones, with 71% as singletons. The specimen sequenced was PBMCs. Receptor source: a girl under 18 in good health and CMV-seronegative.

The genes are TRBV5-1 and TRBJ2-2, with D possibly TRBD2 on 6 matching bases. The V end was cut by 0 bases, the J end by 4 bases, with 7 bases between. Per the germline V gene, CDR1 is SGHRS and CDR2 is YFSETQ. This CDR3 is built from 14 residues. CDR3 nucleotide sequence: TGCGCCAGCAGCTTGGACGGGGGCACCGGGGAGCTGTTTTTT. Protein sequence: CASSLDGGTGELFF.

The chain combines TRBV5-4 with TRBJ1-6, with D unclear. CDR1 and CDR2 (germline): SGHNT, YYREEE (reference sequence). Trimming shortened V by 2 bases and J by 5 bases, and 11 bases separated the two germline ends. CDR3 length: 15 amino acids. CDR3 sequence: CASSFRRLDNSPLHF. The CDR3 nucleotides read TGTGCCAGCAGCTTTCGTCGATTAGATAATTCACCCCTCCACTTT.

The rearrangement uses TRBV7-9 and TRBJ2-1, with D tentatively TRBD1 (6 bases). This CDR3 is built from 11 residues. The V end was cut by 5 bases, the J end by 8 bases, with 7 bases between. Germline CDR1 and CDR2: SEHNR and FQNEAQ (reference sequence). The CDR3 sequence is CASSKGDEQFF. In DNA, the CDR3 is TGTGCCAGCAGCAAGGGGGATGAGCAGTTCTTC.

The chain recombines TRBV6-1 with TRBJ1-2, with 9 bases identical to TRBD1. Germline CDR1 MNHNS, CDR2 SASEGT. V was pared by 5 bases and J by 2 bases, with 6 bases of the junction left unmatched. The CDR3 totals 15 residues. In DNA, the CDR3 is TGTGCCAGCAGTTTAAAGGGACAGGGAAACTATGGCTACACCTTC. Translating gives CASSLKGQGNYGYTF.

The genes are TRBV19 and TRBJ2-7, with a possible D match to TRBD2 (7 bases). Trimming cost V 5 bases and J 0 bases, with 11 bases left between them. The CDR3 spans 14 residues. Germline V gene data show CDR1 as LNHDA and CDR2 as SQIVND (reference sequence). The CDR3 coding sequence is TGTGCCAGTAGTTCGGCGGGGGCCTCCTACGAGCAGTACTTC. This encodes CASSSAGASYEQYF.

The rearrangement links TRBV2 to TRBJ2-3; D remains unclear. The CDR3 runs 14 residues. V dropped 6 bases and J dropped 2 bases, with 12 bases sitting between them. CDR1 is SNHLY, CDR2 FYNNEI, per germline. The CDR3 region is CASRPLVDTDTQYF. In DNA form, the CDR3 reads TGTGCCAGCAGACCTCTAGTAGACACAGATACGCAGTATTTT.

V usage is TRBV7-3 and J usage is TRBJ2-7; 8 bases match TRBD2. Germline values: CDR1 SGHTA, CDR2 FQGTGA. Trimming took 2 bases from V and 0 from J; bases not matched to a gene: 9. The CDR3 covers 17 residues. CDR3 residues: CASSLGPPGGASYEQYF. The CDR3 bases are TGTGCCAGCAGCTTAGGCCCCCCGGGAGGGGCCTCCTACGAGCAGTACTTC.

V gene TRBV18 combines with J gene TRBJ2-7; 8 bases align to TRBD1. V shed 3 bases and J 4 bases; nucleotides not matched to a gene: 11. From germline, CDR1 is KGHSH and CDR2 LQKENI. The CDR3 covers 16 residues. The CDR3 DNA follows: TGTGCCAGCTCACCCGCCGGGACAGGCAGGTGGTACGAGCAGTACTTC. Encoded protein: CASSPAGTGRWYEQYF.

This chain links TRBV6-5 with TRBJ1-1, with D possibly matching TRBD1 (6 bases). CDR3 length: 14 amino acids. Germline V gene lookup returns CDR1 MNHEY and CDR2 SVGAGI. Trimming took off 7 bases at V and 4 bases at J, with 16 bases between the two ends. CDR3 in DNA: TGTGCCAGCAACCTGTCGGGGGGCGGCACTGAAGCTTTCTTT. The encoded protein is CASNLSGGGTEAFF.

The chain uses TRBV4-1 and TRBJ2-5; 7 nucleotides agree with TRBD2. The junction had 7 bases not matched to a gene; V was cut back by 4 bases and J by 5 bases. The CDR3 is made up of 14 amino acids. Germline V CDR1 and CDR2: MGHRA, YSYEKL. CDR3 sequence: CASSRDPGRETQYF. The DNA for the CDR3 is TGCGCCAGCAGCCGAGATCCCGGGAGGGAGACCCAGTACTTC.

This clone is a singleton in its sample. The chain employs TRBV6-6 and TRBJ1-5, with 9 bases aligning to TRBD1. The V gene end was trimmed by 2 bases and the J gene end by 2 bases; junction bases not matched to a gene: 4. CDR1 MNHNY and CDR2 SVGAGI come from the germline V gene (reference sequence). The CDR3 runs 16 residues. The CDR3 reads CASSYARQGGNQPQHF. The CDR3 region has the DNA TGTGCCAGCAGTTACGCACGACAGGGGGGCAATCAGCCCCAGCATTTT.

The J gene is TRBJ1-1, the V gene TRBV6-1; D may be TRBD1 (6 bases). Trimming removed 10 bases from V and 2 bases from J, with 20 bases in between. CDR3 size: 15 residues. CDR1 and CDR2 from the germline V gene are MNHNS and SASEGT. CDR3: CATTGGLTYNTEAFF. The CDR3 nucleotides are TGTGCCACCACCGGGGGGCTCACTTATAACACTGAAGCTTTCTTT.

In this sample, this clone turned up a few times. V usage is TRBV29-1 and J usage is TRBJ2-7; no definite D call. This CDR3 comprises 14 residues. The V and J ends lost 4 bases and 2 bases respectively, with 15 bases between them. In germline, CDR1 is SQVTM, CDR2 ANQGSEA. CDR3 loop: CSVGSGGSTYEQYF. Written as DNA, the CDR3 is TGCAGCGTTGGTTCCGGCGGATCCACCTACGAGCAGTACTTC.

This sequence joins TRBV13 and TRBJ1-1; the D is unclear. This CDR3 has 17 amino acids. V lost 4 bases, J lost 1 base, and 19 bases lay in between. Per germline, CDR1 PRHDT and CDR2 FYEKMQ (reference sequence). In DNA form, the CDR3 reads TGTGCCAGCAGCTCCAGCGGCCAAGGTAGAAGGAACACTGAAGCTTTCTTT. Its protein is CASSSSGQGRRNTEAFF.

This clone has only a few counts. The chain uses TRBV6-1 and TRBJ2-7; D not certain. The germline V and J ends were trimmed by 3 bases and 1 base, with 10 bases remaining between them. The CDR3 consists of 14 residues. Germline V CDR1 and CDR2: MNHNS, SASEGT. This CDR3 reads CASSDYLRSYEQYF. The CDR3 bases are TGTGCCAGCAGTGATTATCTCCGGTCCTACGAGCAGTACTTC.

This chain joins TRBV4-2 and TRBJ2-7; TRBD1 agrees at 8 bases. V dropped 4 bases and J dropped 4; count of bases not matched to a gene: 15. CDR3 length: 17 residues. CDR1 and CDR2 (germline): LGHNA, YNFKEQ. The CDR3: CASSLTGALTGPYEQYF. DNA of the CDR3: TGTGCCAGCAGCCTGACAGGGGCGCTGACCGGTCCTTACGAGCAGTACTTC.

The V and J genes are TRBV9 and TRBJ2-7, with 7 nucleotides matching TRBD1. The CDR3 contains 16 residues. Germline V lookup: CDR1 SGDLS, CDR2 YYNGEE. The trim removed 3 bases at V and 2 bases at J, leaving 11 bases unmatched. Here the CDR3 DNA reads TGTGCCAGCAGCGCGGCTTCCGGGACAGAGCCCTACGAGCAGTACTTC. This codes for CASSAASGTEPYEQYF.

This clone appeared once. V is TRBV19 and J is TRBJ2-7; possibly TRBD2 for D (6 bases). The CDR3 runs 15 residues. Germline V CDR1 and CDR2: LNHDA, SQIVND (reference sequence). V dropped 1 base and J dropped 2 bases, with 12 bases sitting between them. This CDR3 reads CASSIGSRTTYEQYF. The CDR3 nucleotides read TGTGCCAGTAGTATAGGTTCCAGGACTACCTACGAGCAGTACTTC.

The chain couples TRBV29-1 to TRBJ2-7; 7 nucleotides match TRBD1. Germline V gene sequence: CDR1 SQVTM, CDR2 ANQGSEA. The CDR3 runs 13 residues. Trimming at V came to 4 bases and at J to 4 bases, leaving 7 bases not matched to a gene. CDR3 DNA sequence: TGCAGCGTTGTAAGAGGGGGCGGGTACGAGCAGTACTTC. Its translation: CSVVRGGGYEQYF.

The chain uses TRBV6-1 and TRBJ2-2; a weak D match, TRBD1 (6 bases). Per the germline V gene, CDR1 is MNHNS and CDR2 is SASEGT. There are 14 residues in the CDR3. Deletions cut 11 bases from V and 3 bases from J, with 16 bases between. The CDR3 is CAAKAEGDTGELFF. In DNA form, the CDR3 reads TGTGCCGCAAAAGCAGAGGGGGACACCGGGGAGCTGTTTTTT.

The V call is TRBV4-1, the J call TRBJ1-4, with TRBD1 identical over 8 bases. The CDR3 is 15 residues long. Germline V gene lookup returns CDR1 MGHRA and CDR2 YSYEKL. V lost 8 bases to trimming and J lost 4 bases; unmatched junction nucleotides: 9. The CDR3 sequence: CASQRGQGINEKLFF. In nucleotides, the CDR3 is TGCGCCAGCCAACGAGGACAGGGAATTAATGAAAAACTGTTTTTT.

This chain joins TRBV9 and TRBJ2-1; 10 bases line up with TRBD1. With V trimmed by 4 bases and J by 1 base, 5 bases remained unmatched. Germline-derived CDR1 and CDR2 are SGDLS and YYNGEE. CDR3 length: 16 amino acids. For the CDR3, the DNA is TGTGCCAGCAGCCCCCGGACAGGGGGTTCCTACAATGAGCAGTTCTTC. It specifies CASSPRTGGSYNEQFF.

The V call is TRBV6-5, the J call TRBJ2-7, with TRBD1 matching over 8 bases. CDR1 and CDR2 (germline): MNHEY, SVGAGI. This CDR3 comprises 14 residues. After removal of 4 bases from V and 5 bases from J, the junction contained 7 bases not matched to a gene. The CDR3 DNA follows: TGTGCCAGCAGTTTAGTCAGGGGGCCACACGAGCAGTACTTC. Protein: CASSLVRGPHEQYF.

This clone came up a few times. The V gene is TRBV5-5, the J gene TRBJ2-6; no clear D gene. There are 13 residues in the CDR3. Looked up from germline, CDR1 is SGHKS and CDR2 is YYEKEE (reference sequence). The V end was cut by 2 bases, the J end by 2 bases, with 2 bases between. The CDR3 sequence: CASSFTGANVLTF. The CDR3 coding sequence is TGTGCCAGCAGCTTTACTGGGGCCAACGTCCTGACTTTC.